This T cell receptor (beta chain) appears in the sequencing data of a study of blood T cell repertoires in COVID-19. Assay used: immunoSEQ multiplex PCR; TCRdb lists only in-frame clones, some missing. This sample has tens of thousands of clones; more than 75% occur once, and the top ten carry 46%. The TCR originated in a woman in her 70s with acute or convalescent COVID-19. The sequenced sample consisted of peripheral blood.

As DNA, the CDR3 is TGTGCCAGTAGTACAACGTCTCGCGGGGGGTTCACAGATACGCAGTATTTT. The encoded protein is CASSTTSRGGFTDTQYF. The chain uses TRBV19 and TRBJ2-3; 8 bases match TRBD2. CDR3 length equals 17 residues. Trimming removed 4 bases from V and 2 bases from J; junction bases left unmatched: 11. Germline V CDR1 and CDR2: LNHDA, SQIVND (reference sequence).